This TCR beta chain comes out of a study of T cells in Graves' hyperthyroidism and ophthalmopathy. Study information: Peripheral blood was drawn at first diagnosis, prior to all treatment.

The CDR3 regions of TCR beta were amplified from RNA transcripts. The study used the HTBI primer set for a first-round RT-PCR of the TCR CDR3. A single record per CDR3 protein comes from TCRdb applying MiXCR to the multiplex PCR reads. The sample holds about 400,000 distinct CDR3 sequences; about 15% are singletons and the top ten take roughly 20%. Together with thyroid ultrasound, orbital computed tomography, serum thyroxine and TRAb, clinical symptoms were used for diagnoses. The authors obtained PBMCs from about 9.5 ml of fresh peripheral blood. Germline V lookup: CDR1 SGDLS, CDR2 YYNGEE. After removal of 3 bases from V and 3 bases from J, the junction contained 4 bases not matched to a gene. The CDR3 is made up of 14 amino acids.

This sequence was found in a woman in her fifties or sixties with Graves' ophthalmopathy. This chain uses TRBV9 with TRBJ2-3, with 7 bases identical to TRBD2. The sample was blood. The CDR3 protein is CASSGREFTDTQYF. In DNA, the CDR3 is TGTGCCAGCAGCGGGCGGGAGTTTACAGATACGCAGTATTTT.